Each of the 11 T cell receptor beta chains below was sequenced from the same sample in a study of shared clonotypes between healthy human individuals. Here immunoSEQ multiplex PCR was the method, and the copy in TCRdb shows in-frame clones only, minus some. The sample has 950,000 to 1,100,000 clones, approximately 76% seen once. Source material: memory CD4+ T cells sorted from blood. Subset given: CD45RA-negative fraction. The receptors were sampled from a man between 18 and 29 years old in good health.

CDR3 protein: CASSFSGGHEQFF. The CDR3 DNA is TGTGCCAGCAGCTTTTCAGGGGGCCATGAGCAGTTCTTC. The chain carries TRBV5-5 and TRBJ2-1; TRBD1 matches 8 bases. Germline CDR1 reads SGHKS; CDR2 reads YYEKEE (reference sequence). The J segment lost 8 bases and the V segment lost 2 bases, leaving 3 bases of the junction unmatched. The CDR3 totals 13 residues.

This clone was seen a single time. The gene calls are TRBV2 and TRBJ2-1; TRBD1 aligns across 8 bases. This CDR3 has 15 amino acids. Trimming took 3 bases from V and 7 from J; bases not matched to a gene: 8. Germline CDR1 SNHLY, CDR2 FYNNEI. The CDR3 DNA reads TGTGCCAGCAGTGAGAAACAGGGGGGAAGTAATGAGCAGTTCTTC. It codes for CASSEKQGGSNEQFF.

The chain has TRBV10-3 and TRBJ1-2; no clear D gene. V was cut by 0 bases and J by 5 bases, with 10 bases left in between. Germline V gives CDR1 ENHRY, CDR2 SYGVKD. The CDR3 spans 14 residues. Written as DNA, the CDR3 is TGTGCCATCAGTGAGTCGGCCCTGGGGTATGGCTACACCTTC. This codes for CAISESALGYGYTF.

The chain employs TRBV30 and TRBJ2-7; 9 bases fit TRBD1. V lost 8 bases, J lost 2 bases, and 4 bases stayed unmatched. From germline, CDR1 is GTSNPN and CDR2 SVGIG (reference sequence). The CDR3 runs 12 residues. The CDR3, as DNA: TGTGCCCGACAGGGGGGGGCCTACGAGCAGTACTTC. Protein: CARQGGAYEQYF.

The chain couples TRBV4-3 to TRBJ1-2; D is ambiguous. CDR3 length equals 14 residues. CDR1 LGHNA and CDR2 YSLEER come from the germline V gene. V lost 0 bases and J 1 base, leaving 6 bases between the germline ends. CDR3 in amino acids: CASSQETSNYGYTF. CDR3 coding DNA: TGCGCCAGCAGCCAAGAGACAAGTAACTATGGCTACACCTTC.

The V and J genes are TRBV4-2 and TRBJ1-1; 9 bases map to TRBD1. This CDR3 has 16 amino acids. Germline V lookup: CDR1 LGHNA, CDR2 YNFKEQ. V lost 1 base to trimming and J lost 4 bases; unmatched junction nucleotides: 7. Written as DNA, the CDR3 is TGTGCCAGCAGCCAAGGGGGACAGGGTGAGGGCACTGAAGCTTTCTTT. Amino acid sequence: CASSQGGQGEGTEAFF.

V gene TRBV30 combines with J gene TRBJ1-1, with 9 bases fitting TRBD1. Germline trimming cut 3 bases from V and 10 bases from J; bases unmatched to any gene: 18. This CDR3 region has 16 residues. The germline gives CDR1 GTSNPN, CDR2 SVGIG (reference sequence). The CDR3 DNA reads as TGTGCCTGGAGGTTGACAGGGGGGAGTCCCCTTTTGCCAGCTTTCTTT. Translating it yields CAWRLTGGSPLLPAFF.

The chain carries TRBV10-3 and TRBJ2-7; a possible D gene is TRBD2 (7 bases). The germline gives CDR1 ENHRY, CDR2 SYGVKD. V lost 8 bases, J lost 3 bases, and 14 bases lay in between. The CDR3 has 13 residues. The CDR3 is CAIGEGGSYEQYF. The CDR3 DNA reads as TGTGCCATCGGAGAGGGGGGGAGCTACGAGCAGTACTTC.

The chain is built from TRBV7-9 and TRBJ2-5; TRBD1 aligns across 7 bases. V lost 2 bases to trimming and J lost 5 bases; unmatched junction nucleotides: 8. Germline CDR1 reads SEHNR; CDR2 reads FQNEAQ (reference sequence). The CDR3 is 15 amino acids. CDR3 in amino acids: CASSLPTGARETQYF. CDR3 nucleotide sequence: TGTGCCAGCAGCTTACCCACAGGGGCCCGGGAGACCCAGTACTTC.

The V gene is TRBV2, the J gene TRBJ1-2, with D hard to call. This CDR3 spans 13 amino acids. The V gene lost 8 bases and the J gene lost 3 bases, with 13 bases spanning the gap. The germline CDR1 and CDR2 sequences are SNHLY and FYNNEI. The CDR3, as DNA: TGTGCCAGCCAGTCCGAAAAGGACTATGGCTACACCTTC. Its protein product is CASQSEKDYGYTF.

The J gene is TRBJ2-1, the V gene TRBV29-1, with TRBD2 identical over 10 bases. Germline V gene data show CDR1 as SQVTM and CDR2 as ANQGSEA. V lost 7 bases to trimming and J lost 7 bases; unmatched junction nucleotides: 16. The CDR3 length is 16 residues. DNA for the CDR3: TGCAGCGCTACCCTTCCTCCGGGACTAGCGAGAAATGAGCAGTTCTTC. Translation gives CSATLPPGLARNEQFF.